This TCR beta chain appears in the sequencing data of a study of cytomegalovirus exposure and HLA in healthy donors. Whole-study context: Researchers previously reported finding more than 100 million unique TCR beta sequences from roughly 170 million T cells.

It was with 60 Vbeta and 13 Jbeta primers that the PCR ran. The method was immunoSEQ multiplex PCR; TCRdb's version includes in-frame clones alone and lacks a portion of them. The data show around 180,000 clones, 80% seen once. Sample: PBMCs. The receptor's source is a middle-aged woman in good health and CMV-seronegative.

Here the CDR3 reads CASTTTSLQGETQYF. CDR3 DNA: TGCGCCAGCACCACCACTAGCCTACAGGGGGAGACCCAGTACTTC. The J gene is TRBJ2-5, the V gene TRBV5-1, with a weak D call TRBD1 (7 bases). The CDR3 spans 15 residues. Trimming shortened V by 6 bases and J by 5 bases, and 20 bases separated the two germline ends. Looked up from germline, CDR1 is SGHRS and CDR2 is YFSETQ.